Listed here are 17 T cell receptor beta chains from one sample, sequenced in a study of T-cell reconstitution after alpha-beta-depleted transplantation in children (TCRdb year 2016). Preparation of the library involved PCR. TCRdb names Illumina HiSeq 2500 as the instrument used. TCR library preparation used molecular barcoding, with unique molecular identifiers applied to normalize quantification of the TCRbeta repertoire. TCRdb trimmed public reads at Q25 via fastp, called clones via MiXCR and kept in-frame beta chains. Under each unique CDR3 protein, matching rows form one entry showing the most common genes and DNA. This sample has about 610,000 distinct CDR3 sequences in its table, and over 25% of those were observed once. Jointly, the top ten make up around 36% of the sample. The treatment or condition label here, explained by the study, means: allogeneic hematopoietic cell transplantation with graft depleted of TCRalphabeta T cells and CD19 B cells.

The starting material was PBMCs, obtained before TCRalphabeta/CD19-depleted stem cell transplant. These TCRs come from a boy less than two years old with Wiskott-Aldrich syndrome, due to receive a stem cell transplant.

The rearrangement links TRBV20-1 to TRBJ2-3; TRBD2 is a possible D gene (6 bases). V was shortened by 5 bases and J by 1 base, with 16 bases between the two germline ends. CDR1 is DFQATT, CDR2 SNEGSKA, per germline (reference sequence). This CDR3 spans 15 amino acids. The CDR3 DNA reads as TGCAGTGCTTCCCGTCTCGGGGGTGGCACAGATACGCAGTATTTT. Residues: CSASRLGGGTDTQYF.

The chain has TRBV20-1 and TRBJ2-3, with TRBD1 identical over 8 bases. From germline, CDR1 is DFQATT and CDR2 SNEGSKA (reference sequence). This CDR3 contains 17 residues. With V trimmed by 0 bases and J by 3 bases, 11 bases remained unmatched. The CDR3 DNA follows: TGCAGTGCTAGAGAATCGGGCAGGGGGCAATGGACAGATACGCAGTATTTT. Translation: CSARESGRGQWTDTQYF.

This clonotype occurred a few times. The chain uses TRBV5-1 and TRBJ1-4; D is possibly TRBD1 (6 bases). Looked up from germline, CDR1 is SGHRS and CDR2 is YFSETQ. V lost 2 bases and J 5 bases, leaving 13 bases between the germline ends. This CDR3 has 15 residues. The CDR3 DNA follows: TGCGCCAGCAGCTTTGAACAGGGAGGGAATGAAAAACTGTTTTTT. Residues: CASSFEQGGNEKLFF. Complete variable domain (other parts from reference TRBV5-1 and TRBJ1-4): KAGVTQTPRYLIKTRGQQVTLSCSPISGHRSVSWYQQTPGQGLQFLFEYFSETQRNKGNFPGRFSGRQFSNSRSEMNVSTLELGDSALYLCASSFEQGGNEKLFFGSGTQLSVL.

This clonotype has a handful of counts. The rearrangement links TRBV4-1 to TRBJ2-3, with D perhaps matching TRBD2 (5 bases). V lost 0 bases and J 7 bases, leaving 11 bases between the germline ends. This CDR3 has 14 amino acids. Looked up from germline, CDR1 is MGHRA and CDR2 is YSYEKL. This CDR3 is CASSQDPSLNTQYF. The CDR3, as DNA: TGCGCCAGCAGCCAAGATCCTAGCCTAAATACGCAGTATTTT.

The chain uses TRBV29-1 and TRBJ2-5, with D possibly TRBD1 on 6 matching bases. The CDR3 consists of 14 residues. Looked up from germline, CDR1 is SQVTM and CDR2 is ANQGSEA. V was pared by 4 bases and J by 3 bases, with 15 bases between. DNA of the CDR3: TGCAGCGTTGGGTTCCGACAGGCGAAAGAGACCCAGTACTTC. Translating it yields CSVGFRQAKETQYF. Supplemented by reference TRBV29-1 and TRBJ2-5, the full variable domain reads SAVISQKPSRDICQRGTSLTIQCQVDSQVTMMFWYRQQPGQSLTLIATANQGSEATYESGFVIDKFPISRPNLTFSTLTVSNMSPEDSSIYLCSVGFRQAKETQYFGPGTRLLVL.

The V call is TRBV6-2 or TRBV6-3, the J call TRBJ2-4, with TRBD1 matching over 8 bases. Germline V gene data show CDR1 as MNHEY and CDR2 as SVGEGT. CDR3 length equals 13 residues. V was pared by 4 bases and J by 9 bases, with 5 bases of the junction left unmatched. CDR3 sequence reads: CASSSAGGTIQYF. The CDR3 region has the DNA TGTGCCAGCAGTTCAGCAGGGGGCACCATTCAGTACTTC.

The CDR3: CASSPWGGLAKNIQYF. The CDR3 nucleotides are TGTGCCAGCAGCCCCTGGGGCGGACTAGCCAAAAACATTCAGTACTTC. This sequence joins TRBV7-9 and TRBJ2-4; TRBD1 or TRBD2 may be the D gene (5 bases each). CDR1 is SEHNR and CDR2 is FQNEAQ in the germline V gene (reference sequence). The CDR3 has 16 residues. V was clipped by 5 bases and J by 0 bases, with 14 bases between them.

The chain uses TRBV10-3 and TRBJ1-2; D uncertain. Germline V gene sequence: CDR1 ENHRY, CDR2 SYGVKD. The V end was cut by 0 bases, the J end by 2 bases, with 7 bases between. This CDR3 comprises 14 residues. The CDR3 region is CAISESGSNYGYTF. DNA of the CDR3: TGTGCCATCAGTGAGTCTGGTTCGAACTATGGCTACACCTTC.

This clonotype was seen only a few times. The V and J genes are TRBV20-1 and TRBJ2-5; TRBD2 agrees at 13 bases. The V and J ends lost 2 bases and 5 bases, in that order; junction bases with no gene match: 8. The CDR3 is 16 amino acids. Germline assignment: CDR1 DFQATT and CDR2 SNEGSKA (reference sequence). CDR3 sequence: CSARLGLAGVQETQYF. The CDR3 DNA sequence: TGCAGTGCTAGACTTGGACTAGCGGGAGTTCAGGAGACCCAGTACTTC.

J is TRBJ2-2 and V is TRBV5-1; TRBD2 might be the D (5 bases). This CDR3 is 15 amino acids long. CDR1 and CDR2 from the germline V gene are SGHRS and YFSETQ. V was clipped by 0 bases and J by 7 bases, with 13 bases between them. CDR3 nucleotide sequence: TGCGCCAGCAGCTTGGGAGACCCCGAGGGCGGGGAGCTGTTTTTT. Its translation: CASSLGDPEGGELFF.

A few counts support this clonotype. The chain is built from TRBV7-2 and TRBJ1-1; D call uncertain. Trimming removed 5 bases at V and 9 bases at J, with 13 bases between. The CDR3 runs 12 residues. Germline V CDR1 and CDR2: SGHTA, FQGNSA. CDR3 protein: CASSPATAKAFF. The CDR3, as DNA: TGTGCCAGCAGCCCAGCCACGGCCAAAGCTTTCTTT.

This clonotype has only a few counts. The J gene is TRBJ1-5, the V gene TRBV5-1; D gene ambiguous. Trimming shortened V by 4 bases and J by 3 bases, and 14 bases separated the two germline ends. This CDR3 is 15 amino acids long. Germline CDR1 SGHRS, CDR2 YFSETQ. CDR3 sequence reads: CASSPGGYNNQPQHF. In DNA form, the CDR3 reads TGCGCCAGCAGCCCCGGAGGGTATAACAATCAGCCCCAGCATTTT.

CDR3: CAISDTYNEQFF. The CDR3 DNA follows: TGTGCCATCAGTGACACCTACAATGAGCAGTTCTTC. The chain carries TRBV10-3 and TRBJ2-1; D unclear. The germline V gene has CDR1 ENHRY and CDR2 SYGVKD. Trimming took 3 bases from V and 2 from J, leaving 2 bases between them. This CDR3 comprises 12 residues.

This chain connects TRBV10-1 to TRBJ2-2, with 9 bases fitting TRBD1. The CDR3 contains 14 residues. Germline trimming cut 7 bases from V and 6 bases from J; bases unmatched to any gene: 6. CDR1 and CDR2 (germline): WNHNN, SYGVQD (reference sequence). The CDR3 spells CASITGTGSGELFF. The CDR3 coding sequence is TGCGCCAGCATCACCGGGACAGGGTCCGGGGAGCTGTTTTTT.

The V gene is TRBV5-1, the J gene TRBJ1-5; D might be TRBD1 (6 bases). The V gene lost 4 bases and the J gene lost 5 bases, with 13 bases spanning the gap. The CDR3 covers 14 residues. From germline, CDR1 is SGHRS and CDR2 YFSETQ. As DNA, the CDR3 is TGCGCCAGCAGCGCCGGGGGCTTCGATCAGCCCCAGCATTTT. Translated: CASSAGGFDQPQHF.

The genes are TRBV7-8 and TRBJ2-1; tentative D call: TRBD1 (6 bases). The CDR3 has 16 residues. CDR1 and CDR2 from the germline V gene are SGHVS and FQNEAQ. Trimming took 4 bases from V and 2 from J, leaving 15 bases between them. In DNA, the CDR3 is TGTGCCAGCAGCTCTACAATATGGACAGCCTACAATGAGCAGTTCTTC. Protein sequence: CASSSTIWTAYNEQFF.

This clonotype was seen many times. J is TRBJ2-3 and V is TRBV20-1; D ambiguous. This CDR3 comprises 14 residues. Trimming pared 0 bases from V and 0 bases from J, leaving 7 bases between. CDR1 DFQATT and CDR2 SNEGSKA come from the germline V gene (reference sequence). The CDR3 nucleotides read TGCAGTGCTAGAGATTCCAGAAGCACAGATACGCAGTATTTT. It encodes CSARDSRSTDTQYF.